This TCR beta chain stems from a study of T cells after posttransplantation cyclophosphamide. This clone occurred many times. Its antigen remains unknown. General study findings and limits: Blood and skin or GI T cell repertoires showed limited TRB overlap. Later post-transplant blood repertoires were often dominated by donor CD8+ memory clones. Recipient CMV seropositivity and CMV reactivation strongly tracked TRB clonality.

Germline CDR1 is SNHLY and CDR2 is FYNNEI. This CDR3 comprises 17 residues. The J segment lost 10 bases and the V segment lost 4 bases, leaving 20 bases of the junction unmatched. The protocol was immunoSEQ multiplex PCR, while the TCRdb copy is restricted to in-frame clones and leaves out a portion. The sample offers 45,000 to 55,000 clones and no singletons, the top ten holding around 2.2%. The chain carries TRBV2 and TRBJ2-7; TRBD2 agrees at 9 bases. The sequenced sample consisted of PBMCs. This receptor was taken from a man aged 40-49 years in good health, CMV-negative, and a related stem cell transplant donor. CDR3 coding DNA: TGTGCCAGCAGTGGAGACCTACAGACTAGCGGTCCTACCGTTCAGTACTTC. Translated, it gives CASSGDLQTSGPTVQYF. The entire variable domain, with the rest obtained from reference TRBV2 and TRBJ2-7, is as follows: EPEVTQTPSHQVTQMGQEVILRCVPISNHLYFYWYRQILGQKVEFLVSFYNNEISEKSEIFDDQFSVERPDGSNFTLKIRSTKLEDSAMYFCASSGDLQTSGPTVQYFGPGTRLTVT.